These 16 T cell receptor beta chains originate from one sample sequenced in a study of shared clonotypes between healthy human individuals (dated by TCRdb to about 2020). The protocol used for the library was the immunoSEQ multiplex PCR assay. Sourced from immuneACCESS, this table was stored by TCRdb with only in-frame sequences that have V and J called. A share of the clones is absent; for the studies checked, an unresolved V gene accounts for under half, and the remainder has no known explanation. Across this sample there are some 2,000,000 clones, with about 95% seen only once. Clones ranked in the top ten supply 1.1% of the sample. For the CD8 naive samples, CD45RO-negative cells were positively selected for CCR7, yielding a CD45RA+CCR7+ population from which TemRA cells were excluded. The sequencing input was naive CD8+ T cells sorted from blood. Interpreted using the paper, the cell subset or site label stands for: CD45RA+CCR7+. Receptors were obtained from a young man in good health.

This clone occurred once. The chain joins TRBV15 to TRBJ2-7; the match to TRBD2 covers 8 bases. The CDR3 sequence is 14 residues long. Germline CDR1 is LNHNV and CDR2 is YYDKDF (reference sequence). The V and J ends lost 3 bases and 6 bases, in that order; junction bases with no gene match: 7. In DNA, the CDR3 is TGTGCCACCAGCAGCGGGAGGGCGTCCGGCGAGCAGTACTTC. Translated, it gives CATSSGRASGEQYF.

This chain links TRBV19 with TRBJ1-2, with 8 bases fitting TRBD1. This CDR3 region has 14 residues. Trimming cost V 9 bases and J 4 bases; bases outside gene matches: 10. CDR1 and CDR2 from the germline V gene are LNHDA and SQIVND (reference sequence). The CDR3 DNA is TGTGCCAGCACCGGACAGGGAGGTGTCTATGGCTACACCTTC. It codes for CASTGQGGVYGYTF.

This chain joins TRBV5-6 and TRBJ2-3; weak D call: TRBD2 (5 bases). Trimming removed 1 base at V and 2 bases at J, with 11 bases between. The CDR3 sequence is 15 residues long. Germline CDR1 is SGHDT and CDR2 is YYEEEE. CDR3 DNA: TGTGCCAGCAGCTTGACCGGGATTTACACAGATACGCAGTATTTT. The encoded protein is CASSLTGIYTDTQYF.

This clone was detected once. The rearrangement joins TRBV19 to TRBJ2-7, with TRBD1 identical over 10 bases. Germline assignment: CDR1 LNHDA and CDR2 SQIVND (reference sequence). This CDR3 comprises 14 residues. Trimming removed 1 base from V and 6 bases from J; junction bases left unmatched: 3. In DNA form, the CDR3 reads TGTGCCAGTAGTATAGTGGGGACAGGGGCCGAGCAGTACTTC. Its protein is CASSIVGTGAEQYF.

Notes on this clone: The same CDR3 can be traced to other DNA sequences in this sample. The chain employs TRBV4-3 and TRBJ2-2; a possible D gene is TRBD1 (5 bases). Germline CDR1 LGHNA, CDR2 YSLEER. Trimming removed 6 bases at V and 2 bases at J, with 10 bases between. CDR3 length: 14 amino acids. In DNA, the CDR3 is TGCGCCAGCAGTCAGGGAATAAACACCGGGGAGCTGTTTTTT. Its translation is CASSQGINTGELFF.

The CDR3 DNA is TGTGCCACCGCTGGGGGCAGCGAAAGTACCTACGAGCAGTACTTC. This codes for CATAGGSESTYEQYF. The chain employs TRBV2 and TRBJ2-7; TRBD1 might be the D (6 bases). CDR3 length equals 15 residues. Trimming pared 10 bases from V and 2 bases from J, leaving 21 bases between. CDR1 and CDR2 (germline): SNHLY, FYNNEI.

The chain employs TRBV7-9 and TRBJ2-7; no firm D call. This CDR3 is 13 amino acids long. With 0 bases removed from V and 3 bases from J, the gap between germline ends came to 6 bases. Looked up from germline, CDR1 is SEHNR and CDR2 is FQNEAQ (reference sequence). The CDR3: CASSLASNYEQYF. The CDR3 DNA follows: TGTGCCAGCAGCTTAGCCAGTAACTACGAGCAGTACTTC. Using reference TRBV7-9 and TRBJ2-7 for the parts outside the CDR3, the full variable domain is DTGVSQNPRHKITKRGQNVTFRCDPISEHNRLYWYRQTLGQGPEFLTYFQNEAQLEKSRLLSDRFSAERPKGSFSTLEIQRTEQGDSAMYLCASSLASNYEQYFGPGTRLTVT.

This chain uses TRBV4-1 with TRBJ2-1; TRBD2 matches 7 bases. V shed 4 bases and J 10 bases; nucleotides not matched to a gene: 10. The CDR3 totals 14 residues. CDR1 and CDR2 (germline): MGHRA, YSYEKL. The CDR3 nucleotides read TGCGCCAGCAGCCCCCAGACTAGCTCTCAGGAGCAGTTCTTC. Translation gives CASSPQTSSQEQFF.

The chain carries TRBV6-1 and TRBJ2-7; D possibly corresponds to TRBD1 (5 bases). The germline CDR1 and CDR2 sequences are MNHNS and SASEGT. This CDR3 is built from 14 residues. Trimming shortened V by 7 bases and J by 3 bases, and 16 bases separated the two germline ends. In DNA, the CDR3 is TGTGCCAGCACCCTAAGGGGAATAAACTACGAGCAGTACTTC. This encodes CASTLRGINYEQYF.

The chain links TRBV10-1 to TRBJ2-7; weak D call: TRBD1 (6 bases). This CDR3 spans 13 amino acids. The germline V and J ends were trimmed by 3 bases and 6 bases, with 12 bases remaining between them. The germline V gene has CDR1 WNHNN and CDR2 SYGVQD (reference sequence). CDR3 DNA: TGCGCCAGCAGTGACCCAGGGGTGGGCGAGCAGTACTTC. Translated: CASSDPGVGEQYF.

This clone has only one observation. This chain links TRBV27 with TRBJ2-7; TRBD2 matches at 12 bases. Germline CDR1 is MNHEY and CDR2 is SMNVEV (reference sequence). The ends lost 6 bases at V and 7 bases at J; junction bases unmatched: 10. CDR3 length: 15 residues. The CDR3 bases are TGTGCCAGCAGCCCTTGGACTAGCGGGACCTGGGAGCAGTACTTC. Amino acid sequence: CASSPWTSGTWEQYF.

This clone was recorded only once. The gene calls are TRBV7-2 and TRBJ2-5, with no clear D. This CDR3 is built from 13 residues. The germline gives CDR1 SGHTA, CDR2 FQGNSA. Trimming cost V 5 bases and J 5 bases, with 12 bases left between them. CDR3 protein: CASSQGSVETQYF. The CDR3, as DNA: TGTGCCAGCAGCCAAGGCTCTGTTGAGACCCAGTACTTC.

The chain uses TRBV5-6 and TRBJ1-1; D ambiguous. Germline V gene sequence: CDR1 SGHDT, CDR2 YYEEEE. The length of the CDR3 is 15 residues. Trimming took off 0 bases at V and 5 bases at J, with 14 bases between the two ends. CDR3 sequence (DNA): TGTGCCAGCAGCTTGGGGGGAGTAGGGTCGACTGAAGCTTTCTTT. Its translation: CASSLGGVGSTEAFF.

This chain links TRBV18 with TRBJ1-1; no reliable D call. CDR3 size: 15 residues. V lost 3 bases, J lost 1 base, and 12 bases lay in between. In germline, CDR1 is KGHSH, CDR2 LQKENI. The CDR3, as DNA: TGTGCCAGCTCACCCCTCTTCGGAAAGAACACTGAAGCTTTCTTT. Its translation is CASSPLFGKNTEAFF.

The chain employs TRBV7-3 and TRBJ2-1; D is perhaps TRBD2 (6 bases). Between the trimmed V and J ends, which lost 2 bases and 3 bases, there was a span of 14 bases. This CDR3 is 16 amino acids long. Germline values: CDR1 SGHTA, CDR2 FQGTGA. The CDR3 DNA sequence: TGTGCCAGCAGCTTAGGTTACGCGGGGAACTACAATGAGCAGTTCTTC. Protein product: CASSLGYAGNYNEQFF.

The chain couples TRBV19 to TRBJ2-1; 9 bases agree with TRBD1. The V gene's germline CDR1 is LNHDA and CDR2 SQIVND (reference sequence). CDR3 length: 15 residues. The V gene end was trimmed by 5 bases and the J gene end by 8 bases; junction bases not matched to a gene: 10. The CDR3 DNA reads TGTGCCAGTAGTCCCGGGACAGGGTTCTCCTATGAGCAGTTCTTC. This codes for CASSPGTGFSYEQFF. Complete variable domain (other parts from reference TRBV19 and TRBJ2-1): DGGITQSPKYLFRKEGQNVTLSCEQNLNHDAMYWYRQDPGQGLRLIYYSQIVNDFQKGDIAEGYSVSREKKESFPLTVTSAQKNPTAFYLCASSPGTGFSYEQFFGPGTRLTVL.